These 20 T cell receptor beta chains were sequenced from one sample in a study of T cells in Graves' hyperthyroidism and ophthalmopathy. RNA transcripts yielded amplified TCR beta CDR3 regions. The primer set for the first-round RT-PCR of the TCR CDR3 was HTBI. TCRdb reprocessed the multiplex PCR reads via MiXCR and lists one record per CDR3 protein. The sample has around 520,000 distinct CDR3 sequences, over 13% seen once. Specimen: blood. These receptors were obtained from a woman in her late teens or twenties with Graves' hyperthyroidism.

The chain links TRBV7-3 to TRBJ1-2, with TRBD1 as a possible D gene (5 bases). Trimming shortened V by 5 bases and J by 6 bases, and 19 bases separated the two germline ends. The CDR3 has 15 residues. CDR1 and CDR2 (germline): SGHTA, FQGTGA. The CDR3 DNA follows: TGTGCCAGCAGCCGCCAAACAGGCTCCCAGGATGGCTACACCTTC. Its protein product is CASSRQTGSQDGYTF.

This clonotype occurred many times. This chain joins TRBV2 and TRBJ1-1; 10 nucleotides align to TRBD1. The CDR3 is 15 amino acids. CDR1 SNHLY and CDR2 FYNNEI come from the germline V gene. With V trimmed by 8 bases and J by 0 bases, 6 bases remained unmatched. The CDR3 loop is CASPGGQGMNTEAFF. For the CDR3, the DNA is TGTGCCAGCCCCGGGGGACAGGGGATGAACACTGAAGCTTTCTTT.

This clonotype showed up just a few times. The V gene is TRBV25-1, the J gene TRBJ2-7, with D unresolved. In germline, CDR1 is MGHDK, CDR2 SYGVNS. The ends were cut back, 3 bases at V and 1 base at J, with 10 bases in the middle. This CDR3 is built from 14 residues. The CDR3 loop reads CASSDSAGSYEQYV. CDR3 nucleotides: TGTGCCAGCAGTGACTCCGCAGGATCCTACGAGCAGTACGTC.

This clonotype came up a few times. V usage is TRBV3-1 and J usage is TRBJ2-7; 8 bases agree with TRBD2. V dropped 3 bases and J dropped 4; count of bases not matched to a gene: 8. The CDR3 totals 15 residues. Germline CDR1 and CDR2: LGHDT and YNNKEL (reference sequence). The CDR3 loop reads CASSHGAGGVYEQYV. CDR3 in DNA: TGTGCCAGCAGCCACGGGGCGGGAGGAGTTTACGAGCAGTACGTC.

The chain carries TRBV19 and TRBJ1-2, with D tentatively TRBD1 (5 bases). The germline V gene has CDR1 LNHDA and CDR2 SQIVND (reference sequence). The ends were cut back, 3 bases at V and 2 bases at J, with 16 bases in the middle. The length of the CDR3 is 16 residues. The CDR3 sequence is CASSIPSRDPNYGYTF. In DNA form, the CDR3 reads TGTGCCAGTAGTATCCCTTCGCGGGACCCCAACTATGGCTACACCTTC. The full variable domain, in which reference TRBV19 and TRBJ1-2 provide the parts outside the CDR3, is DGGITQSPKYLFRKEGQNVTLSCEQNLNHDAMYWYRQDPGQGLRLIYYSQIVNDFQKGDIAEGYSVSREKKESFPLTVTSAQKNPTAFYLCASSIPSRDPNYGYTFGSGTRLTVV.

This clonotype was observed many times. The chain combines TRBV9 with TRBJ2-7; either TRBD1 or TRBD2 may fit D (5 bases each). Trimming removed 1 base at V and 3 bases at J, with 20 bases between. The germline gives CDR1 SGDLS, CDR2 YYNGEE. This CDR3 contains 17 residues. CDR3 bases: TGTGCCAGCAGCGTACCGGGACCCCGGGGAGACCGCTACGAGCAGTACTTC. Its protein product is CASSVPGPRGDRYEQYF.

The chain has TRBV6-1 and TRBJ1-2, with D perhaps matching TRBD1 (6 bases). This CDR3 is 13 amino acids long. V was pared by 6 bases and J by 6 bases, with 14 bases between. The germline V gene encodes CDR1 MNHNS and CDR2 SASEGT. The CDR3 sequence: CASSPTGLNGYTF. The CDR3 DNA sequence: TGTGCCAGCAGCCCGACAGGTTTAAATGGCTACACCTTC.

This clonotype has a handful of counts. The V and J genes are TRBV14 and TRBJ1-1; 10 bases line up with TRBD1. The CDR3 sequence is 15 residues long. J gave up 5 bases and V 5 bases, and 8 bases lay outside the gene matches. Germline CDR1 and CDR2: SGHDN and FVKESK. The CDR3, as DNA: TGTGCCAGCAGCACCTCGACAGGGGGCAATACTGAAGCTTTCTTT. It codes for CASSTSTGGNTEAFF.

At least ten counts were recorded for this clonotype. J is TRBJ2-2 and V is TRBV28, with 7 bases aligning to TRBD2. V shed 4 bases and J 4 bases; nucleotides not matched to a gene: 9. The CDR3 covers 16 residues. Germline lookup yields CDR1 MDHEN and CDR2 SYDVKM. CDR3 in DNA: TGTGCCAGCAGTTCCCCCGGCGGGAGCGCCACCGGGGAGCTGTTTTTT. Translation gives CASSSPGGSATGELFF.

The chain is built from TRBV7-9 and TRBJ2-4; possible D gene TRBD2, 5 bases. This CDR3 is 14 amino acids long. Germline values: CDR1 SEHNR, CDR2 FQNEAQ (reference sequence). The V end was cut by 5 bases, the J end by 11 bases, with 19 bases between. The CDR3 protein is CASSLEGQVRLQYF. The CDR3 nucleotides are TGTGCCAGCAGCCTAGAGGGTCAGGTACGGCTTCAGTACTTC.

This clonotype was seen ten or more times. CDR3 sequence: CASSLWTAGWNTEAFF. The CDR3, as DNA: TGTGCCAGCAGCCTCTGGACGGCGGGTTGGAACACTGAAGCTTTCTTT. The chain combines TRBV12-3 or TRBV12-4 with TRBJ1-1, with D hard to call. The CDR3 sequence is 16 residues long. With 6 bases removed from V and 1 base from J, the gap between germline ends came to 18 bases.

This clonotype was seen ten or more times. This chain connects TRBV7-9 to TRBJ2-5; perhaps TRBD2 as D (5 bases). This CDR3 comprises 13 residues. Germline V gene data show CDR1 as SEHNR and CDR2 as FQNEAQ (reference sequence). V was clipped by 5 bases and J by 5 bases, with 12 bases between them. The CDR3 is CASSLLAAETQYF. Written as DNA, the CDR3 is TGTGCCAGCAGCCTGCTAGCAGCGGAGACCCAGTACTTC.

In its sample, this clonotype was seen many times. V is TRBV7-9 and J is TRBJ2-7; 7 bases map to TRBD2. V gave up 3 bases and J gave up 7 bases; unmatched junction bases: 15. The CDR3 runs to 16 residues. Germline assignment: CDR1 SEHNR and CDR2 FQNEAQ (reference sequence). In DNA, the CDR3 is TGTGCCAGCAGCTTTGGGGCAGCGGGACTTATTGAGGAGCAGTACGTC. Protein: CASSFGAAGLIEEQYV.

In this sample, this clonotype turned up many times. The CDR3 nucleotides read TGTGCCACCAGAAGGGACAGGGAGACAGATGAGCAGTTCTTC. It codes for CATRRDRETDEQFF. The rearrangement links TRBV24-1 to TRBJ2-1; 9 nucleotides agree with TRBD1. CDR1 and CDR2 from the germline V gene are KGHDR and SFDVKD. The CDR3 consists of 14 residues. Unmatched junction bases numbered 8, after V lost 7 bases and J lost 8 bases.

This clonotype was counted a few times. This CDR3 reads CASSPGEIYEQYF. CDR3 DNA sequence: TGTGCCAGCAGCCCCGGGGAGATCTACGAGCAGTACTTC. The chain has TRBV9 and TRBJ2-7; a weak D match, TRBD2 (5 bases). The germline V gene has CDR1 SGDLS and CDR2 YYNGEE. V was pared by 4 bases and J by 3 bases, with 11 bases between. The CDR3 consists of 13 residues.

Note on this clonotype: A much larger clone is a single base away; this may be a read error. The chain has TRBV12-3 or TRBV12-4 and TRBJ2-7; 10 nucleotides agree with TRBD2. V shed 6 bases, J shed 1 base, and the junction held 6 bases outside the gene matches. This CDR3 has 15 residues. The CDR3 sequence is CASSPAGGDSYEQYV. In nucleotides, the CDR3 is TGTGCCAGCAGCCCAGCGGGAGGGGATTCCTACGAGCAGTACGTC.

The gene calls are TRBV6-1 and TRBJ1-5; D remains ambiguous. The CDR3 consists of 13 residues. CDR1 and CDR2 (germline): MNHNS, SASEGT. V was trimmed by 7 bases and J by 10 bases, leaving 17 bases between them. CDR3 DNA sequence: TGTGCCAGCAATGACAATTTTTGGGAACCCCAGCATTTT. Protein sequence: CASNDNFWEPQHF.

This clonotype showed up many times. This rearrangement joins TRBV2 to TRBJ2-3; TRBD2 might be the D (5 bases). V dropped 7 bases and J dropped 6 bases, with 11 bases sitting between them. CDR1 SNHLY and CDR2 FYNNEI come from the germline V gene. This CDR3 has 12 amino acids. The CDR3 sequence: CASNLAMDTQYF. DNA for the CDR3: TGTGCCAGCAACCTAGCAATGGATACGCAGTATTTT.

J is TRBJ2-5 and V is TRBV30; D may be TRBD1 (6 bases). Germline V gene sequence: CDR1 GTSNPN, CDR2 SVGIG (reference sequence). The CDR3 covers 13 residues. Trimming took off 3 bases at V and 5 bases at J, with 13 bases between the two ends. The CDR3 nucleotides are TGTGCCTGGAGACAGGGACCGCGCGAGACCCAGTACTTC. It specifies CAWRQGPRETQYF.

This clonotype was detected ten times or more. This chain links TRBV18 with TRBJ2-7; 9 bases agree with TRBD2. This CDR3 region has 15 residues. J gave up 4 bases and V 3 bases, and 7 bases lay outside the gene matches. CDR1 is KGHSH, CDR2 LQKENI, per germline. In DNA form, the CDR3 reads TGTGCCAGCTCACCGTCGGGACTAGCAAGGTACGAGCAGTACTTC. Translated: CASSPSGLARYEQYF.